These 10 T cell receptor beta chains were all obtained from the same sample, sequenced in a study of blood T cell repertoires in COVID-19. The data were produced by immunoSEQ multiplex PCR, yet TCRdb's version contains in-frame clones alone and is incomplete. In the table there are approximately 200,000 clones, 80% to 85% of which are singletons. Source material: PBMCs or T cells enriched from blood (not recorded which). Receptors originate from a man aged 40-49 years who had recovered from COVID-19.

The gene calls are TRBV29-1 and TRBJ1-1; D perhaps matches TRBD1 (5 bases). There are 11 residues in the CDR3. Trimming took off 7 bases at V and 6 bases at J, with 12 bases between the two ends. In germline, CDR1 is SQVTM, CDR2 ANQGSEA. CDR3 bases: TGCAGCGCCTCAGGGCCCCCTGAAGCTTTCTTT. Its protein is CSASGPPEAFF.

A few counts support this clone. This rearrangement joins TRBV12-3 or TRBV12-4 to TRBJ1-1; D is unresolved. The CDR3 contains 13 residues. Trimming left V 6 bases short and J 1 base short, with 9 bases between. The CDR3 region is CASSPSPNTEAFF. The CDR3 DNA is TGTGCCAGCAGCCCTAGTCCGAACACTGAAGCTTTCTTT.

This clone was detected only a few times. The chain has TRBV7-9 and TRBJ1-6; D is perhaps TRBD1 (6 bases). The CDR3 runs 14 residues. CDR1 SEHNR and CDR2 FQNEAQ come from the germline V gene (reference sequence). V gave up 8 bases and J gave up 8 bases, with 16 bases separating them. Here the CDR3 reads CASALDRIHSPLHF. The DNA for the CDR3 is TGTGCCAGCGCTTTAGACAGGATTCATTCACCCCTCCACTTT.

The count of this clone is one. The chain employs TRBV12-5 and TRBJ2-3; 9 bases are a match to TRBD2. This CDR3 is 15 amino acids long. With 6 bases clipped from V and 0 bases from J, the junction kept 4 bases outside the gene matches. CDR1 and CDR2 (germline): LGHNT, FRNRAP. The CDR3 sequence: CASGTLAGSTDTQYF. The CDR3 nucleotides read TGTGCTAGTGGGACCCTAGCGGGGAGCACAGATACGCAGTATTTT.

The chain links TRBV30 to TRBJ1-1; no clear D. The V and J ends lost 3 bases and 3 bases respectively, with 5 bases between them. Germline CDR1 and CDR2: GTSNPN and SVGIG (reference sequence). The CDR3 totals 11 residues. CDR3 in DNA: TGTGCCTGGAGAGGAGACACTGAAGCTTTCTTT. Residues: CAWRGDTEAFF.

The V gene is TRBV5-1, the J gene TRBJ1-2; D remains ambiguous. V lost 4 bases, J lost 8 bases, and 18 bases lay in between. CDR1 SGHRS and CDR2 YFSETQ come from the germline V gene. This CDR3 has 14 residues. The CDR3 DNA sequence: TGCGCCAGCAGCCCGCGTGTCGGGAGCTTGGGCTACACCTTC. Translation: CASSPRVGSLGYTF.

The chain is built from TRBV24-1 and TRBJ2-2; 7 bases are a match to TRBD2. This CDR3 has 14 amino acids. J gave up 1 base and V 9 bases, and 4 bases lay outside the gene matches. Germline lookup yields CDR1 KGHDR and CDR2 SFDVKD. The CDR3 DNA sequence: TGTGCCACCCGACGGGGGGTGAACACCGGGGAGCTGTTTTTT. Residues: CATRRGVNTGELFF.

The chain joins TRBV7-2 to TRBJ2-1; D possibly corresponds to TRBD2 (5 bases). This CDR3 spans 14 amino acids. V was pared by 5 bases and J by 10 bases, with 18 bases between. CDR1 and CDR2 (germline): SGHTA, FQGNSA. The CDR3 sequence: CASSPMDLWKEQFF. Written as DNA, the CDR3 is TGTGCCAGCAGCCCCATGGACTTATGGAAGGAGCAGTTCTTC.

The chain combines TRBV5-1 with TRBJ2-1; 7 bases line up with TRBD1. The CDR3 contains 13 residues. With V trimmed by 5 bases and J by 7 bases, 6 bases remained unmatched. Germline CDR1 SGHRS, CDR2 YFSETQ. DNA for the CDR3: TGCGCCAGCAGACTTTTACAGGGGAATGAGCAGTTCTTC. Amino acids: CASRLLQGNEQFF.

This clone was seen only once. The chain joins TRBV9 to TRBJ2-1; TRBD1 agrees at 7 bases. Germline V gene data show CDR1 as SGDLS and CDR2 as YYNGEE. The junction had 11 bases not matched to a gene; V was cut back by 4 bases and J by 10 bases. The CDR3 has 14 amino acids. The CDR3, as DNA: TGTGCCAGCAGCTCCACGGGACAGTCGGACGAGCAGTTCTTC. This sequence encodes CASSSTGQSDEQFF.